Below, 30 T cell receptor beta chains from the same sample are listed, as sequenced in a study of T cell responses to AZD1222 COVID-19 vaccine. Assay: immunoSEQ multiplex PCR; the TCRdb copy retains only in-frame clones and omits some. The table records just under 150,000 clones, around 84% of them present only once. The sample here was peripheral blood, taken 28 days after the second AZD1222 dose. The origin of the receptors is an adult who received the AZD1222 COVID-19 vaccine.

V gene TRBV2 combines with J gene TRBJ1-4, with a tentative D call TRBD1 (5 bases). V lost 7 bases to trimming and J lost 8 bases, with 17 bases between them. The CDR3 sequence is 14 residues long. Germline CDR1 and CDR2: SNHLY and FYNNEI. For the CDR3, the DNA is TGTGCCAGCAAAGGAGGGGCGGAGCCCGAAAAACTGTTTTTT. This translates into CASKGGAEPEKLFF.

The chain uses TRBV29-1 and TRBJ2-3; no firm D call. The CDR3 extends over 14 amino acids. The germline V gene has CDR1 SQVTM and CDR2 ANQGSEA. V shed 5 bases and J shed 0 bases, with 12 bases lying between them. The CDR3 loop is CSVKTELSTDTQYF. The CDR3 region has the DNA TGCAGCGTTAAAACCGAACTTAGCACAGATACGCAGTATTTT.

The chain uses TRBV6-2 or TRBV6-3 and TRBJ2-1, with 11 bases that match TRBD2. CDR1 and CDR2 from the germline V gene are MNHEY and SVGEGT. This CDR3 is 17 amino acids long. The V gene end was trimmed by 5 bases and the J gene end by 1 base; junction bases not matched to a gene: 7. The CDR3 DNA follows: TGTGCCAGCAGTAAGTCCCTAGCGGGAGGTTCCTACAATGAGCAGTTCTTC. Protein product: CASSKSLAGGSYNEQFF.

V is TRBV30 and J is TRBJ1-2; maybe TRBD1 (5 bases). Trimming took 2 bases from V and 5 from J, leaving 9 bases between them. This CDR3 contains 12 residues. CDR1 and CDR2 from the germline V gene are GTSNPN and SVGIG (reference sequence). The CDR3 sequence: CAWSLEGYGYTF. The CDR3 region has the DNA TGTGCCTGGAGTCTAGAGGGGTATGGCTACACCTTC.

The chain carries TRBV7-9 and TRBJ2-5; TRBD2 agrees at 7 bases. This CDR3 region has 14 residues. From germline, CDR1 is SEHNR and CDR2 FQNEAQ (reference sequence). Trimming removed 3 bases from V and 4 bases from J; junction bases left unmatched: 5. The CDR3 spells CASSLGGVLETQYF. In nucleotides, the CDR3 is TGTGCCAGCAGCTTGGGAGGGGTGTTAGAGACCCAGTACTTC. Complete variable domain (other parts from reference TRBV7-9 and TRBJ2-5): DTGVSQNPRHKITKRGQNVTFRCDPISEHNRLYWYRQTLGQGPEFLTYFQNEAQLEKSRLLSDRFSAERPKGSFSTLEIQRTEQGDSAMYLCASSLGGVLETQYFGPGTRLLVL.

The chain employs TRBV5-1 and TRBJ1-4; D possibly corresponds to TRBD1 (6 bases). This CDR3 is built from 14 residues. Germline V gene lookup returns CDR1 SGHRS and CDR2 YFSETQ. V was trimmed by 1 base and J by 4 bases, leaving 8 bases between them. The CDR3 nucleotides are TGCGCCAGCAGCTTGACAGGGAATAATGAAAAACTGTTTTTT. This sequence encodes CASSLTGNNEKLFF.

V usage is TRBV7-8 and J usage is TRBJ2-2, with TRBD2 matching over 14 bases. The CDR3 is 16 residues long. Germline lookup yields CDR1 SGHVS and CDR2 FQNEAQ. The V and J ends lost 3 bases and 5 bases, in that order; junction bases with no gene match: 2. This chain's CDR3 is CASSFGLAGGTGELFF. CDR3 sequence (DNA): TGTGCCAGCAGCTTTGGACTAGCGGGGGGTACCGGGGAGCTGTTTTTT.

This chain links TRBV13 with TRBJ2-5; 8 bases line up with TRBD2. Germline V gives CDR1 PRHDT, CDR2 FYEKMQ (reference sequence). The length of the CDR3 is 15 residues. V shed 5 bases, J shed 1 base, and the junction held 6 bases outside the gene matches. The CDR3 reads CASSTSGSAQETQYF. The DNA for the CDR3 is TGTGCCAGCAGCACGAGCGGGAGTGCCCAAGAGACCCAGTACTTC. The whole variable domain, remainder taken from reference TRBV13 and TRBJ2-5, is AAGVIQSPRHLIKEKRETATLKCYPIPRHDTVYWYQQGPGQDPQFLISFYEKMQSDKGSIPDRFSAQQFSDYHSELNMSSLELGDSALYFCASSTSGSAQETQYFGPGTRLLVL.

The genes are TRBV3-1 (or the pseudogene TRBV3-2) and TRBJ2-1; D is unresolved. V lost 0 bases and J 0 bases, leaving 6 bases between the germline ends. The CDR3 runs to 15 residues. CDR1 LGHDT and CDR2 YNNKEL come from the germline V gene (reference sequence). The CDR3 DNA reads TGTGCCAGCAGCCAAGACTCCAGCTCCTACAATGAGCAGTTCTTC. Its protein is CASSQDSSSYNEQFF.

V and J are TRBV10-3 and TRBJ1-6; D call uncertain. The germline V gene encodes CDR1 ENHRY and CDR2 SYGVKD. The CDR3 totals 14 residues. V was shortened by 3 bases and J by 7 bases, with 10 bases between the two germline ends. Here the CDR3 reads CAISDSPANSPLHF. The CDR3 DNA follows: TGTGCCATCAGTGATTCGCCGGCCAATTCACCCCTCCACTTT.

The gene calls are TRBV19 and TRBJ2-3; possibly TRBD1 for D (5 bases). The V gene's germline CDR1 is LNHDA and CDR2 SQIVND (reference sequence). Trimming removed 5 bases from V and 0 bases from J, with 12 bases in between. The CDR3 extends over 15 amino acids. The CDR3 spells CASSGAIPSTDTQYF. CDR3 in DNA: TGTGCCAGTAGTGGGGCAATACCTAGCACAGATACGCAGTATTTT.

The V and J genes are TRBV9 and TRBJ2-6; D remains ambiguous. The CDR3 runs 17 residues. The V end lost 5 bases, the J end lost 2 bases, and 17 bases lay between the germline ends. Germline loops: CDR1 SGDLS, CDR2 YYNGEE. CDR3 protein: CASSDSVRVAGANVLTF. Written as DNA, the CDR3 is TGTGCCAGCAGTGACTCAGTTAGGGTAGCTGGGGCCAACGTCCTGACTTTC. The full variable domain, in which reference TRBV9 and TRBJ2-6 provide the parts outside the CDR3, is DSGVTQTPKHLITATGQRVTLRCSPRSGDLSVYWYQQSLDQGLQFLIQYYNGEERAKGNILERFSAQQFPDLHSELNLSSLELGDSALYFCASSDSVRVAGANVLTFGAGSRLTVL.

The CDR3 spells CASSPPSGEDIQYF. CDR3 DNA: TGTGCCAGCTCACCACCGTCCGGGGAGGACATTCAGTACTTC. The rearrangement joins TRBV18 to TRBJ2-4; D is possibly TRBD2 (6 bases). The V gene lost 0 bases and the J gene lost 8 bases, with 11 bases spanning the gap. The germline V gene encodes CDR1 KGHSH and CDR2 LQKENI. The CDR3 is 14 residues long.

This rearrangement joins TRBV14 to TRBJ1-5; no reliable D call. Trimming cost V 0 bases and J 5 bases, with 5 bases left between them. Germline-derived CDR1 and CDR2 are SGHDN and FVKESK. This CDR3 region has 13 residues. For the CDR3, the DNA is TGTGCCAGCAGCCAAGATGGAGATCAGCCCCAGCATTTT. Its translation is CASSQDGDQPQHF.

V and J are TRBV30 and TRBJ2-3; D might be TRBD1 (5 bases). Germline CDR1 GTSNPN, CDR2 SVGIG (reference sequence). This CDR3 has 15 residues. Trimming stripped 1 base from V and 0 bases from J, with 11 bases between. The chain's CDR3 is CAWSEAGKSTDTQYF. In nucleotides, the CDR3 is TGTGCCTGGAGTGAGGCAGGGAAGAGCACAGATACGCAGTATTTT.

Only one count was recorded for this clone. CDR3 sequence: CASSLALGNEQFF. In nucleotides, the CDR3 is TGCGCCAGCAGCCTGGCTCTGGGCAATGAGCAGTTCTTC. The chain joins TRBV5-1 to TRBJ2-1; D gene ambiguous. CDR3 length equals 13 residues. Germline V CDR1 and CDR2: SGHRS, YFSETQ. V lost 4 bases to trimming and J lost 6 bases, with 11 bases between them.

This chain joins TRBV5-1 and TRBJ2-5; tentative D call: TRBD2 (6 bases). The germline gives CDR1 SGHRS, CDR2 YFSETQ. The CDR3 is made up of 13 amino acids. With 6 bases removed from V and 5 bases from J, the gap between germline ends came to 14 bases. This CDR3 reads CASTPSGLETQYF. DNA of the CDR3: TGCGCCAGCACCCCGAGCGGGCTGGAGACCCAGTACTTC.

The chain links TRBV28 to TRBJ2-5; no clear D gene. The CDR3 is made up of 10 amino acids. V was clipped by 8 bases and J by 6 bases, with 7 bases between them. From germline, CDR1 is MDHEN and CDR2 SYDVKM. Here the CDR3 DNA reads TGTGCCAGCCTAGGAAAGACCCAGTACTTC. Translating it yields CASLGKTQYF.

J is TRBJ2-7 and V is TRBV7-2, with TRBD2 matching 12 bases. From germline, CDR1 is SGHTA and CDR2 FQGNSA. J was trimmed by 7 bases and V by 8 bases; bases with no gene match: 9. The CDR3 is made up of 14 amino acids. CDR3 bases: TGTGCCAGCTCACGACTAGCGGGAGTTGAAGAGCAGTACTTC. This encodes CASSRLAGVEEQYF.

This clone was recorded a few times. The chain joins TRBV24-1 to TRBJ2-7; D perhaps matches TRBD2 (6 bases). This CDR3 region has 12 residues. Trimming pared 9 bases from V and 0 bases from J, leaving 8 bases between. Germline V gene sequence: CDR1 KGHDR, CDR2 SFDVKD. In DNA, the CDR3 is TGTGCCACCGCCGGGAGCTCCTACGAGCAGTACTTC. This encodes CATAGSSYEQYF.

This chain links TRBV2 with TRBJ1-1, with D perhaps TRBD1 (6 bases). V was cut by 7 bases and J by 1 base, with 10 bases left in between. This CDR3 region has 13 residues. Germline CDR1 is SNHLY and CDR2 is FYNNEI. The DNA of the CDR3 is TGTGCCAGCAAGATACAGGGGAACACTGAAGCTTTCTTT. This encodes CASKIQGNTEAFF.

V usage is TRBV2 and J usage is TRBJ1-5; tentative D call: TRBD1 (6 bases). The germline V gene has CDR1 SNHLY and CDR2 FYNNEI. V was clipped by 6 bases and J by 7 bases, with 19 bases between them. The CDR3 runs 15 residues. CDR3 nucleotides: TGTGCCAGCAGCCCGGACAGCAACGGGGTGCAGCCCCAGCATTTT. Its translation: CASSPDSNGVQPQHF.

V and J are TRBV5-6 and TRBJ2-7; a possible D gene is TRBD2 (5 bases). The CDR3 contains 14 residues. V was cut by 4 bases and J by 2 bases, with 13 bases left in between. Germline V gives CDR1 SGHDT, CDR2 YYEEEE. Written as DNA, the CDR3 is TGTGCCAGCAGCGCCGGTCCGGGAACCTACGAGCAGTACTTC. It codes for CASSAGPGTYEQYF.

The chain couples TRBV7-9 to TRBJ2-5, with 9 nucleotides matching TRBD2. Germline-derived CDR1 and CDR2 are SEHNR and FQNEAQ (reference sequence). The CDR3 totals 15 residues. With 10 bases clipped from V and 0 bases from J, the junction kept 9 bases outside the gene matches. CDR3 sequence reads: CATEGSGGYQETQYF. CDR3 DNA sequence: TGTGCCACCGAGGGGAGCGGGGGGTACCAAGAGACCCAGTACTTC.

V gene TRBV9 combines with J gene TRBJ1-3; no reliable D call. CDR1 is SGDLS, CDR2 YYNGEE, per germline. The CDR3 consists of 13 residues. V was cut by 0 bases and J by 1 base, with 2 bases left in between. The CDR3 DNA follows: TGTGCCAGCAGCGTAGGGTCTGGAAACACCATATATTTT. Its translation: CASSVGSGNTIYF.

This chain links TRBV5-4 with TRBJ2-3; 13 nucleotides align to TRBD2. The CDR3 runs to 19 residues. V lost 4 bases and J lost 5; bases outside the gene matches: 16. From germline, CDR1 is SGHNT and CDR2 YYREEE (reference sequence). The CDR3 DNA reads TGTGCCAGCAGCCCCGAAACTACTAGCGGGAGGGCCGGGATAGATACGCAGTATTTT. Translation: CASSPETTSGRAGIDTQYF. Filled out from reference TRBV5-4 and TRBJ2-3, the complete variable domain reads ETGVTQSPTHLIKTRGQQVTLRCSSQSGHNTVSWYQQALGQGPQFIFQYYREEENGRGNFPPRFSGLQFPNYSSELNVNALELDDSALYLCASSPETTSGRAGIDTQYFGPGTRLTVL.

This sequence joins TRBV20-1 and TRBJ1-4, with D tentatively TRBD1 (6 bases). The CDR3 spans 14 residues. V shed 3 bases and J shed 2 bases, with 10 bases lying between them. Germline V gene data show CDR1 as DFQATT and CDR2 as SNEGSKA (reference sequence). DNA of the CDR3: TGCAGTGCTAGTTTAGGGGGGACTAATGAAAAACTGTTTTTT. Residues: CSASLGGTNEKLFF.

The chain uses TRBV2 and TRBJ2-1, with 7 bases matching TRBD2. The CDR3 sequence is 12 residues long. V was clipped by 6 bases and J by 10 bases; unmatched bases: 6. Germline loops: CDR1 SNHLY, CDR2 FYNNEI. CDR3 sequence: CASRMTSKEQFF. The CDR3 DNA sequence: TGTGCCAGCAGGATGACTAGCAAGGAGCAGTTCTTC.

This CDR3 reads CASSRGTNTEAFF. As DNA, the CDR3 is TGTGCCAGTAGTCGGGGCACGAACACTGAAGCTTTCTTT. The rearrangement uses TRBV19 and TRBJ1-1; D is possibly TRBD1 (5 bases). The CDR3 sequence is 13 residues long. Germline V gene lookup returns CDR1 LNHDA and CDR2 SQIVND (reference sequence). Trimming removed 5 bases at V and 1 base at J, with 8 bases between.

The chain is built from TRBV10-3 and TRBJ1-2; D not resolved. Trimming removed 5 bases at V and 8 bases at J, with 12 bases between. The CDR3 is made up of 12 amino acids. Germline loops: CDR1 ENHRY, CDR2 SYGVKD. The CDR3: CAISNDRAGYTF. CDR3 sequence (DNA): TGTGCCATCAGTAATGACCGGGCCGGCTACACCTTC.